Described below is a single TCR beta chain sequence and its context. What it recognizes is unknown. This CDR3 has 16 residues. Germline V gives CDR1 SEHNR, CDR2 FQNEAQ (reference sequence). Trimming took 1 base from V and 4 from J, leaving 16 bases between them. Investigators divided CD4+ cells into CD45RA+ naive and CD45RA-negative memory subsets. The sample belongs to a study of shared clonotypes between healthy human individuals. Repertoires were generated with immunoSEQ multiplex PCR, while TCRdb's copy carries only in-frame clones and drops some. This table holds approximately 1,500,000 clones, 95% to 97% found once. Study-level points and caveats: Compared with memory subsets, naive subsets generally had larger estimated richness. Naive CD4 clonotypes were shared across a handful of donors at about 5.2%.

The sequenced material came from naive CD4+ T cells sorted from blood. Subset noted: CD45RA+ positively selected. This TCR was recovered from a man younger than 40 in good health. The genes are TRBV7-9 and TRBJ1-2; a possible D gene is TRBD1 (6 bases). CDR3: CASSLVSPRGGYGYTF. DNA of the CDR3: TGTGCCAGCAGCTTAGTCTCTCCCAGGGGTGGCTATGGCTACACCTTC.